This T cell receptor beta chain is from a study of blood T cells in healthy people across ages. Study-level points and caveats: Among long-lived donors, naive CD4+ cells were more numerous and diversity higher than in aged donors. Across the age range, TCR beta diversity per million T cells fell in a roughly linear way.

A second PCR, run for about 7 to 11 cycles, used a sample-barcoded 5' primer plus a J-beta primer mix. TCRdb processed the 5' RACE reads anew with MiXCR; each CDR3 protein has one entry. Here the sample spans fewer than 1.5 million distinct CDR3 sequences, 42% being singletons. The CDR3 sequence is 15 residues long. V lost 7 bases, J lost 7 bases, and 22 bases lay in between. Looked up from germline, CDR1 is SNHLY and CDR2 is FYNNEI. As regards this clonotype: Its antigen remains unknown.

This sequence originates from a woman aged 18-29 years in good health. The source material was blood. V and J are TRBV2 and TRBJ1-2; no firm D call. The CDR3 bases are TGTGCCAGCATCAGTCCACGCCTTAGCCTAGGTGGCTACACCTTC. Translating it yields CASISPRLSLGGYTF. The full variable domain, completed using reference TRBV2 and TRBJ1-2, is EPEVTQTPSHQVTQMGQEVILRCVPISNHLYFYWYRQILGQKVEFLVSFYNNEISEKSEIFDDQFSVERPDGSNFTLKIRSTKLEDSAMYFCASISPRLSLGGYTFGSGTRLTVV.